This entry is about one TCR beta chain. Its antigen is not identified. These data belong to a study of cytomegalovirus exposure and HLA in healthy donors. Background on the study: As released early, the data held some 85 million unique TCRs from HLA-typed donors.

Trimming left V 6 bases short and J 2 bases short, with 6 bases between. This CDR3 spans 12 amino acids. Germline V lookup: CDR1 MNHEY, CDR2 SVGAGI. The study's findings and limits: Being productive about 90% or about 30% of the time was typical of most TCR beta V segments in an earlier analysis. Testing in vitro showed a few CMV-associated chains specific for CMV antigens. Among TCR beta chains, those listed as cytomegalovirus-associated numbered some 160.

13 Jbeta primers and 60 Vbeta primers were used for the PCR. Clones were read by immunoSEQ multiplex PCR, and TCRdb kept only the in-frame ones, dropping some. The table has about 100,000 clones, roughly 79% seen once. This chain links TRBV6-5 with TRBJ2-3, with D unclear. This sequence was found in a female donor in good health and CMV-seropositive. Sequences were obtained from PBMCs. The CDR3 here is CASSSPTDTQYF. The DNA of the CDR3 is TGTGCCAGCAGCTCCCCCACAGATACGCAGTATTTT.